What follows are 10 T cell receptor beta chains derived from one specimen sequenced in a study of blood T cell repertoires in COVID-19. Sequencing was performed with immunoSEQ multiplex PCR; in TCRdb, only in-frame clones are kept and a portion is missing. This sample has about 300,000 clones, with around 88% found just once. Sequences were obtained from peripheral blood. Receptors originate from a woman aged 30 to 39 with COVID-19, enrolled during active disease.

This chain uses TRBV18 with TRBJ1-1; no clear D. CDR1 is KGHSH, CDR2 LQKENI, per germline. The length of the CDR3 is 15 residues. The germline V and J ends were trimmed by 0 bases and 5 bases, with 13 bases remaining between them. The CDR3 loop reads CASSPPGTSGTEAFF. CDR3 in DNA: TGTGCCAGCTCACCACCGGGAACCTCGGGAACTGAAGCTTTCTTT. Full variable domain (rest looked up from reference TRBV18 and TRBJ1-1): NAGVMQNPRHLVRRRGQEARLRCSPMKGHSHVYWYRQLPEEGLKFMVYLQKENIIDESGMPKERFSAEFPKEGPSILRIQQVVRGDSAAYFCASSPPGTSGTEAFFGQGTRLTVV.

The genes are TRBV5-6 and TRBJ1-1; D is unclear. Germline values: CDR1 SGHDT, CDR2 YYEEEE. V was shortened by 0 bases and J by 8 bases, with 11 bases between the two germline ends. This CDR3 has 13 amino acids. The CDR3 here is CASSLAHAREAFF. The CDR3 DNA follows: TGTGCCAGCAGCTTGGCACATGCCCGAGAAGCTTTCTTT.

The J gene is TRBJ1-6, the V gene TRBV3-1 (or the pseudogene TRBV3-2); a weak D match, TRBD1 (6 bases). The germline V and J ends were trimmed by 1 base and 5 bases, with 9 bases remaining between them. Looked up from germline, CDR1 is LGHDT and CDR2 is YNNKEL (reference sequence). The CDR3 extends over 15 amino acids. CDR3 sequence (DNA): TGTGCCAGCAGCCAAGGCCCAGGGGATAATTCACCCCTCCACTTT. Its translation: CASSQGPGDNSPLHF.

This chain connects TRBV10-1 to TRBJ2-2; 11 bases align to TRBD2. Trimming at V came to 5 bases and at J to 5 bases, leaving 1 base not matched to a gene. The CDR3 loop spans 14 amino acids. The germline V gene encodes CDR1 WNHNN and CDR2 SYGVQD (reference sequence). In nucleotides, the CDR3 is TGCGCCAGCAGTAGACTAGCGGGGACCGGGGAGCTGTTTTTT. Encoded protein: CASSRLAGTGELFF.

This sequence joins TRBV7-9 and TRBJ1-2, with a possible D match to TRBD1 (5 bases). Between the trimmed V and J ends, which lost 5 bases and 10 bases, there was a span of 20 bases. The germline CDR1 and CDR2 sequences are SEHNR and FQNEAQ (reference sequence). The CDR3 loop spans 14 amino acids. CDR3 loop: CASSPSSGTVIYTF. CDR3 nucleotides: TGTGCCAGCAGCCCAAGCTCCGGGACTGTGATCTACACCTTC. The variable domain in full, with the rest retrieved from reference TRBV7-9 and TRBJ1-2, is DTGVSQNPRHKITKRGQNVTFRCDPISEHNRLYWYRQTLGQGPEFLTYFQNEAQLEKSRLLSDRFSAERPKGSFSTLEIQRTEQGDSAMYLCASSPSSGTVIYTFGSGTRLTVV.

The gene calls are TRBV5-1 and TRBJ1-1, with D unclear. Trimming shortened V by 4 bases and J by 3 bases, and 16 bases separated the two germline ends. The CDR3 runs to 15 residues. The V gene's germline CDR1 is SGHRS and CDR2 YFSETQ. CDR3 residues: CASSPRAGGDTEAFF. In DNA, the CDR3 is TGCGCCAGCAGCCCGAGGGCAGGCGGGGACACTGAAGCTTTCTTT. Looking up the rest from reference TRBV5-1 and TRBJ1-1 gives the full variable domain: KAGVTQTPRYLIKTRGQQVTLSCSPISGHRSVSWYQQTPGQGLQFLFEYFSETQRNKGNFPGRFSGRQFSNSRSEMNVSTLELGDSALYLCASSPRAGGDTEAFFGQGTRLTVV.

The V call is TRBV6-1, the J call TRBJ2-1; 7 nucleotides match TRBD1. CDR3 length: 15 residues. CDR1 MNHNS and CDR2 SASEGT come from the germline V gene. V was clipped by 2 bases and J by 8 bases; unmatched bases: 9. In DNA, the CDR3 is TGTGCCAGCAGTGAAAATGCGTTAGGGGGCGATGAGCAGTTCTTC. Residues: CASSENALGGDEQFF.

A remark on this clone: This same CDR3 is encoded by further DNA sequences in the sample. This rearrangement joins TRBV18 to TRBJ2-1, with D unresolved. Germline assignment: CDR1 KGHSH and CDR2 LQKENI. V lost 3 bases to trimming and J lost 0 bases, with 3 bases between them. The CDR3 loop spans 13 amino acids. In nucleotides, the CDR3 is TGTGCCAGCTCACCGAGCTCCTACAATGAGCAGTTCTTC. As protein: CASSPSSYNEQFF.

The chain joins TRBV4-3 to TRBJ1-1, with TRBD1 matching over 8 bases. Germline CDR1 is LGHNA and CDR2 is YSLEER. This CDR3 is 15 amino acids long. V was pared by 5 bases and J by 5 bases, with 10 bases of the junction left unmatched. The CDR3 sequence: CASSSWAGGLTEAFF. CDR3 DNA: TGCGCCAGCAGCTCATGGGCAGGGGGCCTGACTGAAGCTTTCTTT.

The chain joins TRBV7-9 to TRBJ1-3; D not certain. The CDR3 extends over 17 amino acids. Germline lookup yields CDR1 SEHNR and CDR2 FQNEAQ (reference sequence). The V and J ends lost 1 base and 0 bases respectively, with 13 bases between them. The CDR3 nucleotides are TGTGCCAGCAGCTTAGTTGCTCAGGTCCCCTCTGGAAACACCATATATTTT. Translation: CASSLVAQVPSGNTIYF.